This TCR beta chain was identified in a study of cytomegalovirus exposure and HLA in healthy donors. The wider study: From about 179 million T cells, an earlier analysis saw 120 million or so unique TCR beta sequences.

The V end was cut by 5 bases, the J end by 1 base, with 14 bases between. CDR3 length: 15 amino acids. CDR1 is MNHEY and CDR2 is SMNVEV in the germline V gene (reference sequence). Both 60 Vbeta primers and 13 Jbeta primers went into the PCR. Libraries were prepared by immunoSEQ multiplex PCR; TCRdb keeps only in-frame clonotypes and omits some of them. This sample carries 180,000 or so clones, 75% to 90% of them seen once, and the ten largest clones take around 0.3%. The V call is TRBV27, the J call TRBJ2-5, with a weak D call TRBD2 (5 bases). The sequencing sample was made of PBMCs. The receptor was derived from a woman in her thirties in good health and CMV-seronegative. The CDR3: CASSPRGWTQETQYF. As DNA, the CDR3 is TGTGCCAGCAGTCCCCGCGGGTGGACCCAAGAGACCCAGTACTTC.